This T cell receptor (beta chain) is from a study of cutaneous CD30+ T cell lymphoproliferative disorder and hepatitis E (dated by TCRdb to the late 2010s). A word on this clone: Its antigen is unknown. No base quality information exists; no much larger clone differs at one position.

The library was produced with the immunoSEQ multiplex PCR assay. TCRdb limited this immuneACCESS table to in-frame rearrangements with V and J called. A share of clones is missing; checked studies link under half to unresolved V genes, and the rest is unexplained. The sample contains 6,500 to 9,500 clones, roughly 74% of them found a single time. Under 1.3% of the sample comes from the top ten. Trimming removed 2 bases from V and 1 base from J, leaving 8 bases between the germline ends. From cysteine to phenylalanine, the CDR3 is 14 amino acids long. CDR3 DNA is the only sequence kept; it has 42 bases, read in frame from the first base. CDR1 and CDR2 are drawn from the germline V gene: SGHDT, YYEEEE.

The sample taken for sequencing was blood. This sequence was found in a human donor with a cutaneous T cell lymphoproliferative disorder associated with hepatitis E virus. The chain is encoded by TRBV5-6 joined to TRBJ2-3; the D gene remains uncertain. The CDR3 sequence is CASSLLKGTDTQYF. Here is the DNA: TGTGCCAGCAGCTTACTTAAGGGCACAGATACGCAGTATTTT.